These T cell receptor beta chains were read from a single sample in a study of beta chain features in type 1 diabetes. The repertoire was sequenced with immunoSEQ multiplex PCR; TCRdb's copy has only in-frame clones and lacks some. The table includes about 620,000 clones, roughly 16% detected once. Sequencing was carried out using naive CD4+ T cells from blood. The receptors derive from a man between 18 and 35 years old in good health. CDR3s include the opening cysteine and the closing phenylalanine or tryptophan. D genes are given only for firm matches. Clone size is stated in some rows and not others, as once, few, many or a class when expanded.

TRBV21-1	TRBJ1-2	many	.	CASSKVNRLGGYTF	TGTGCCAGCAGCAAAGTTAACAGGCTGGGTGGCTACACCTTC
TRBV7-9	TRBJ2-1	many	.	CASSFSFRSYNEQFF	TGTGCCAGCAGCTTTAGCTTTCGCTCCTACAATGAGCAGTTCTTC
TRBV28	TRBJ2-6	.	TRBD1	CATRDRGQFSSGANVLTF	TGTGCCACCAGGGACAGGGGACAATTCAGCTCTGGGGCCAACGTCCTGACTTTC
TRBV19	TRBJ2-1	.	.	CASSAPAGKEQFF	TGTGCCAGTAGTGCACCTGCGGGGAAAGAGCAGTTCTTC
TRBV4-3	TRBJ2-3	few	TRBD2	CASSQDRGGPGITDTQYF	TGCGCCAGCAGCCAAGATCGGGGGGGCCCCGGGATCACAGATACGCAGTATTTT
TRBV5-1	TRBJ1-1	few	.	CASSSGAVQSTEAFF	TGCGCCAGCAGCTCGGGGGCAGTCCAGAGCACTGAAGCTTTCTTT
TRBV6-6	TRBJ2-7	few	.	CASTLTGPQSYEQYF	TGTGCCAGCACCCTCACAGGGCCTCAGTCCTACGAGCAGTACTTC
TRBV19	TRBJ1-2	few	TRBD1	CASSRTGYYGYTF	TGTGCCAGTAGTAGGACAGGCTACTATGGCTACACCTTC
TRBV4-3	TRBJ2-2	few	.	CASSQVSKSGELFF	TGCGCCAGCAGCCAAGTCTCGAAGTCCGGGGAGCTGTTTTTT
TRBV9	TRBJ2-7	.	.	CASSVEAVSSYEQYF	TGTGCCAGCAGCGTAGAGGCAGTCAGCTCCTACGAGCAGTACTTC
TRBV7-3	TRBJ2-2	.	.	CASSSAGHIGELFF	TGTGCCAGCAGCTCCGCAGGGCACATCGGGGAGCTGTTTTTT
TRBV7-9	TRBJ1-6	few	.	CASSREAGFNSPLHF	TGTGCCAGCAGCCGGGAAGCAGGTTTCAATTCACCCCTCCACTTT
TRBV6-5	TRBJ1-2	.	.	CASLMGAGYGYTF	TGTGCCAGTTTAATGGGGGCCGGCTATGGCTACACCTTC
TRBV5-1	TRBJ1-1	few	.	CASSLMGGGTEAFF	TGCGCCAGCAGCTTGATGGGCGGGGGAACTGAAGCTTTCTTT
TRBV15	TRBJ2-1	few	.	CATSRDDRDYNEQFF	TGTGCCACCAGCAGAGATGATCGGGACTACAATGAGCAGTTCTTC
TRBV19	TRBJ2-2	few	.	CASSISDLAGELFF	TGTGCCAGTAGTATCTCGGATTTGGCCGGGGAGCTGTTTTTT
TRBV6-6	TRBJ2-5	few	TRBD1	CASSRGTGGVETQYF	TGTGCCAGCAGTAGGGGGACAGGGGGTGTAGAGACCCAGTACTTC
TRBV4-1	TRBJ1-2	.	.	CASSQGQNYGYTF	TGCGCCAGCAGCCAAGGACAAAACTATGGCTACACCTTC
TRBV4-2	TRBJ2-5	few	.	CASSQDRVAELPQYF	TGTGCCAGCAGCCAAGATCGGGTAGCGGAGCTGCCCCAGTACTTC
TRBV11-2	TRBJ2-5	few	.	CASRSLTAWETQYF	TGTGCCAGCAGGTCGCTTACGGCATGGGAGACCCAGTACTTC
TRBV6-1	TRBJ2-7	.	.	CASRERAGSPEQYF	TGTGCCAGCAGGGAACGGGCAGGGAGTCCCGAGCAGTACTTC
TRBV5-6	TRBJ2-5	few	TRBD2	CASSLVLAGTETQYF	TGTGCCAGCAGCTTGGTCCTAGCGGGGACGGAGACCCAGTACTTC
TRBV12-5	TRBJ1-2	few	.	CASGLVLSPSNYGYTF	TGTGCTAGTGGTTTGGTACTTAGCCCATCTAACTATGGCTACACCTTC
TRBV14	TRBJ2-3	.	.	CASSQDPPWDTQYF	TGTGCCAGCAGCCAAGATCCCCCCTGGGATACGCAGTATTTT
TRBV5-1	TRBJ2-3	few	TRBD1	CASSFSPGTGLADTQYF	TGCGCCAGCAGCTTCTCCCCCGGGACAGGGTTAGCAGATACGCAGTATTTT
TRBV7-3	TRBJ2-5	few	.	CASSSGQGIQETQYF	TGTGCCAGCAGCTCTGGGCAGGGGATTCAAGAGACCCAGTACTTC
TRBV5-1	TRBJ2-7	.	TRBD1	CASSLGGTGDYEQYF	TGCGCCAGCAGCTTGGGTGGGACAGGGGACTACGAGCAGTACTTC
TRBV5-4	TRBJ2-7	.	.	CASSLKTRTYEQYF	TGTGCCAGCAGCTTGAAAACAAGGACTTACGAGCAGTACTTC
TRBV20-1	TRBJ2-3	few	TRBD1	CSAIRGDTQYF	TGCAGTGCCATCAGGGGGGATACGCAGTATTTT
TRBV9	TRBJ1-2	few	.	CASSVEGVGNTF	TGTGCCAGCAGCGTAGAAGGCGTTGGCAACACCTTC
TRBV11-2	TRBJ2-1	.	.	CASGTGLQGKQFF	TGTGCCAGCGGTACGGGGCTACAGGGAAAGCAGTTCTTC
TRBV27	TRBJ1-4	.	TRBD1	CASSPDRVMLPLATNEKLFF	TGTGCCAGCAGTCCTGACAGGGTTATGTTACCCCTTGCGACTAATGAAAAACTGTTTTTT
TRBV9	TRBJ2-3	.	.	CASSVEGPGTDTQYF	TGTGCCAGCAGCGTAGAGGGGCCCGGCACAGATACGCAGTATTTT
TRBV27	TRBJ2-1	few	TRBD1	CASSSLTGTGSNEQFF	TGTGCCAGCAGTTCCCTAACCGGGACAGGGTCGAATGAGCAGTTCTTC
TRBV19	TRBJ2-6	.	TRBD2	CASTTRGTSGANVLTF	TGTGCCAGTACCACGCGGGGGACCTCTGGGGCCAACGTCCTGACTTTC
TRBV29-1	TRBJ1-1	few	.	CSIKMVGLATEAFF	TGCAGCATAAAGATGGTCGGCCTTGCGACTGAAGCTTTCTTT
TRBV7-2	TRBJ2-3	.	TRBD2	CASSPGVTSGASTDTQYF	TGTGCCAGCAGCCCCGGGGTTACTAGCGGGGCTTCCACAGATACGCAGTATTTT
TRBV15	TRBJ1-5	.	.	CATSRAGVGYQPQHF	TGTGCCACCAGCAGAGCGGGGGTGGGTTATCAGCCCCAGCATTTT
TRBV25-1	TRBJ1-4	few	.	CASRDPVATNEKLFF	TGTGCCAGCCGGGACCCAGTTGCAACTAATGAAAAACTGTTTTTT
TRBV19	TRBJ1-5	few	TRBD1	CASNAYPGGGRADNQPQHF	TGTGCCAGTAATGCGTACCCAGGGGGAGGCCGGGCCGACAATCAGCCCCAGCATTTT
TRBV20-1	TRBJ1-2	few	.	CSAPDSLVFSF	TGCAGTGCTCCCGACAGCCTCGTGTTCTCCTTC
TRBV18	TRBJ1-2	.	.	CASSPPGRSNYGYTF	TGTGCCAGCTCACCCCCGGGCAGGAGCAACTATGGCTACACCTTC
TRBV25-1	TRBJ1-1	.	.	CASSTRGVRGTEAFF	TGTGCCAGCAGTACCAGGGGAGTGAGAGGCACTGAAGCTTTCTTT
TRBV20-1	TRBJ1-2	few	.	CSATVDYGYTF	TGCAGTGCTACGGTTGACTATGGCTACACCTTC
TRBV2	TRBJ2-5	.	.	CASSASGRETQYF	TGTGCCAGCAGTGCGTCGGGACGGGAGACCCAGTACTTC
TRBV5-1	TRBJ2-2	few	TRBD1	CASSLFGQGTTGELFF	TGCGCCAGCAGCTTGTTTGGACAGGGGACCACCGGGGAGCTGTTTTTT
TRBV9	TRBJ2-1	few	.	CASSPSGANYNEQFF	TGTGCCAGCAGCCCTTCCGGGGCAAATTACAATGAGCAGTTCTTC
TRBV27	TRBJ1-5	.	.	CASSPLGRGGNQPQHF	TGTGCCAGCAGTCCCCTTGGCAGGGGTGGCAATCAGCCCCAGCATTTT
TRBV20-1	TRBJ2-1	few	.	CSASRAHEQFF	TGCAGTGCTAGTCGGGCACACGAGCAGTTCTTC
TRBV9	TRBJ2-3	.	TRBD2	CASSLTSGPTDTQYF	TGTGCCAGCAGCCTAACTAGCGGCCCCACAGATACGCAGTATTTT
TRBV29-1	TRBJ2-5	few	.	CSVPPAFGTHQETQYF	TGCAGCGTGCCCCCCGCCTTCGGGACCCACCAAGAGACCCAGTACTTC